The 22 T cell receptor beta chains listed next were all sequenced from one sample in a study of T cells in Graves' hyperthyroidism and ophthalmopathy. What was amplified from RNA transcripts were TCR beta CDR3 regions. The study used the HTBI primer set for a first-round RT-PCR of the TCR CDR3. TCRdb called the multiplex PCR reads again in MiXCR, with one record for every CDR3 protein. The sample contains some 570,000 distinct CDR3 sequences, approximately 14% of which appear only once. Sequenced sample: blood. The receptors were sampled from a woman aged 18-35 years with Graves' ophthalmopathy.

This clonotype was seen many times. The chain links TRBV2 to TRBJ2-1; 12 bases match TRBD2. V was clipped by 3 bases and J by 5 bases; unmatched bases: 8. The V gene's germline CDR1 is SNHLY and CDR2 FYNNEI. The CDR3 covers 17 residues. In DNA form, the CDR3 reads TGTGCCAGCAGTGAGTTCGAACTAGCGGGAGGCGACAATGAGCAGTTCTTC. It translates to CASSEFELAGGDNEQFF.

This clonotype occurred many times. The rearrangement links TRBV6-1 to TRBJ2-5; 8 bases agree with TRBD2. This CDR3 has 14 residues. CDR1 and CDR2 from the germline V gene are MNHNS and SASEGT. Trimming removed 5 bases from V and 3 bases from J; junction bases left unmatched: 5. The CDR3 loop reads CASSPRAGEETQYF. The CDR3 DNA reads as TGTGCCAGCAGTCCACGAGCGGGGGAAGAGACCCAGTACTTC.

The genes are TRBV6-1 and TRBJ1-1; D is undetermined. This CDR3 contains 14 residues. The V and J ends lost 5 bases and 5 bases respectively, with 15 bases between them. Per the germline V gene, CDR1 is MNHNS and CDR2 is SASEGT. The CDR3 spells CASSFGRLQTEAFF. CDR3 DNA sequence: TGTGCCAGCAGTTTCGGACGGTTGCAGACTGAAGCTTTCTTT.

Many counts were recorded for this clonotype. The J gene is TRBJ2-3, the V gene TRBV7-2; 9 bases agree with TRBD2. Germline CDR1 is SGHTA and CDR2 is FQGNSA. V gave up 1 base and J gave up 4 bases; unmatched junction bases: 12. The CDR3 has 18 residues. Here the CDR3 DNA reads TGTGCCAGCAGCTTAGGGGTTAGCGGGAGACCCAGCGCAGATACGCAGTATTTT. Its translation is CASSLGVSGRPSADTQYF.

This clonotype was counted ten times or more. This chain links TRBV24-1 with TRBJ2-5, with 9 bases aligning to TRBD1. The V and J ends lost 7 bases and 5 bases, in that order; junction bases with no gene match: 7. The germline CDR1 and CDR2 sequences are KGHDR and SFDVKD. The CDR3 loop spans 14 amino acids. Here the CDR3 reads CATSDTGGEETQYF. CDR3 nucleotides: TGTGCCACCAGCGATACAGGGGGCGAGGAGACCCAGTACTTC.

At least ten counts were recorded for this clonotype. The chain uses TRBV7-6 and TRBJ2-5; D remains ambiguous. CDR1 is SGHVS and CDR2 is FNYEAQ in the germline V gene. The CDR3 extends over 11 amino acids. V lost 8 bases and J 2 bases, leaving 6 bases between the germline ends. CDR3 bases: TGTGCCAGCGGCGATCAAGAGACCCAGTACTTC. Translating gives CASGDQETQYF.

This chain joins TRBV19 and TRBJ2-7; no reliable D call. V was trimmed by 1 base and J by 0 bases, leaving 13 bases between them. CDR1 and CDR2 from the germline V gene are LNHDA and SQIVND (reference sequence). CDR3 size: 16 residues. The CDR3 DNA follows: TGTGCCAGTAGTATAGTTCGGGTTTCCGGCTCCTACGAGCAGTACTTC. It yields the protein CASSIVRVSGSYEQYF. The variable domain in full, completed from reference TRBV19 and TRBJ2-7, reads DGGITQSPKYLFRKEGQNVTLSCEQNLNHDAMYWYRQDPGQGLRLIYYSQIVNDFQKGDIAEGYSVSREKKESFPLTVTSAQKNPTAFYLCASSIVRVSGSYEQYFGPGTRLTVT.

This clonotype came up a few times. The V and J genes are TRBV7-3 and TRBJ2-3; 8 bases map to TRBD2. The V segment lost 4 bases and the J segment 1 base; nucleotides outside the gene matches: 10. Looked up from germline, CDR1 is SGHTA and CDR2 is FQGTGA. The CDR3 loop spans 17 amino acids. The CDR3 sequence: CASSSDIAGMRTDTQYF. Here the CDR3 DNA reads TGTGCCAGCAGCTCCGATATAGCGGGAATGCGCACAGATACGCAGTATTTT. The full variable domain, with the rest looked up from reference TRBV7-3 and TRBJ2-3, is GAGVSQTPSNKVTEKGKYVELRCDPISGHTALYWYRQSLGQGPEFLIYFQGTGAADDSGLPNDRFFAVRPEGSVSTLKIQRTERGDSAVYLCASSSDIAGMRTDTQYFGPGTRLTVL.

This clonotype has a count of ten or more. The gene calls are TRBV3-1 and TRBJ2-2, with 9 bases lining up with TRBD2. With 3 bases clipped from V and 5 bases from J, the junction kept 4 bases outside the gene matches. This CDR3 is 15 amino acids long. Germline V CDR1 and CDR2: LGHDT, YNNKEL (reference sequence). The CDR3 bases are TGTGCCAGCAGCCAGACTAGCGGAGTTACCGGGGAGCTGTTTTTT. Residues: CASSQTSGVTGELFF.

V usage is TRBV10-3 and J usage is TRBJ2-2; possibly TRBD1 for D (6 bases). Trimming left V 3 bases short and J 7 bases short, with 9 bases between. The germline CDR1 and CDR2 sequences are ENHRY and SYGVKD. The CDR3 is made up of 13 amino acids. The CDR3 bases are TGTGCCATCAGTGACTCCAGGGGCGGGGAGCTGTTTTTT. Protein product: CAISDSRGGELFF.

This clonotype appeared a few times. V and J are TRBV5-1 and TRBJ2-1; 8 bases line up with TRBD2. CDR1 SGHRS and CDR2 YFSETQ come from the germline V gene. V dropped 7 bases and J dropped 0; count of bases not matched to a gene: 6. There are 15 residues in the CDR3. CDR3 sequence reads: CASQRGRSSYNEQFF. The CDR3 coding sequence is TGCGCCAGCCAACGCGGGAGGAGCTCCTACAATGAGCAGTTCTTC. Complete variable domain (other parts from reference TRBV5-1 and TRBJ2-1): KAGVTQTPRYLIKTRGQQVTLSCSPISGHRSVSWYQQTPGQGLQFLFEYFSETQRNKGNFPGRFSGRQFSNSRSEMNVSTLELGDSALYLCASQRGRSSYNEQFFGPGTRLTVL.

This clonotype occurred many times. This chain uses TRBV29-1 with TRBJ2-1, with TRBD2 matching 13 bases. From germline, CDR1 is SQVTM and CDR2 ANQGSEA. V shed 1 base, J shed 3 bases, and the junction held 0 bases outside the gene matches. The CDR3 consists of 15 residues. The CDR3 sequence is CSVEGTSGSYNEQFF. In DNA form, the CDR3 reads TGCAGCGTTGAAGGGACTAGCGGGAGCTACAATGAGCAGTTCTTC.

This clonotype was seen repeatedly, ten times or more. The V and J genes are TRBV5-8 and TRBJ2-7; TRBD1 matches at 9 bases. The CDR3 is 14 residues long. V shed 4 bases and J 1 base; nucleotides not matched to a gene: 3. CDR1 is SGHTS, CDR2 YDEGEE, per germline. CDR3 residues: CASSGTGNSYEQYF. The CDR3 nucleotides read TGTGCCAGCAGCGGGACAGGGAATTCCTACGAGCAGTACTTC.

This chain links TRBV7-4 with TRBJ2-1; TRBD1 is a possible D gene (6 bases). The CDR3 spans 14 residues. Germline CDR1 reads SGHVT; CDR2 reads SQSDAQ. Trimming shortened V by 8 bases and J by 9 bases, and 20 bases separated the two germline ends. This CDR3 reads CASRAGTSSSEQFF. CDR3 coding DNA: TGTGCCAGCCGGGCCGGGACAAGCAGCAGTGAGCAGTTCTTC.

Ten or more counts support this clonotype. The J gene is TRBJ1-1, the V gene TRBV12-3 or TRBV12-4; TRBD1 is a possible D gene (5 bases). V shed 6 bases and J shed 0 bases, with 14 bases lying between them. CDR3 size: 15 residues. CDR3 residues: CASSFGGGLNTEAFF. The DNA of the CDR3 is TGTGCCAGCAGCTTTGGGGGGGGGTTGAACACTGAAGCTTTCTTT.

The sample holds many counts of this clonotype. The rearrangement uses TRBV7-3 and TRBJ2-1, with 11 bases fitting TRBD2. CDR3 length: 17 residues. The germline V gene has CDR1 SGHTA and CDR2 FQGTGA. The V segment lost 5 bases and the J segment 6 bases; nucleotides outside the gene matches: 12. CDR3 residues: CASSPQIAGGPGNEQFF. CDR3 nucleotide sequence: TGTGCCAGCAGCCCCCAAATAGCGGGAGGGCCGGGCAATGAGCAGTTCTTC.

This clonotype was recorded at least ten times. The chain combines TRBV29-1 with TRBJ2-7; 10 bases are a match to TRBD1. CDR3 length: 13 residues. The V gene's germline CDR1 is SQVTM and CDR2 ANQGSEA. The J segment lost 3 bases and the V segment lost 7 bases, leaving 6 bases of the junction unmatched. CDR3 sequence (DNA): TGCAGCGGACCGGGACAGGGGAGCTACGAGCAGTACTTC. Protein: CSGPGQGSYEQYF.

This clonotype was recorded many times. The V gene is TRBV3-1, the J gene TRBJ1-2; unclear D gene. CDR1 is LGHDT and CDR2 is YNNKEL in the germline V gene (reference sequence). Trimming removed 4 bases at V and 6 bases at J, with 18 bases between. The CDR3 consists of 15 residues. The CDR3 sequence is CASSLAQPRLHGYTF. The CDR3 coding sequence is TGTGCCAGCAGCCTTGCACAGCCCAGGCTCCATGGCTACACCTTC.

This clonotype was seen repeatedly, ten times or more. The chain combines TRBV7-9 with TRBJ2-1, with a possible D match to TRBD1 (5 bases). Trimming removed 1 base at V and 0 bases at J, with 7 bases between. Germline lookup yields CDR1 SEHNR and CDR2 FQNEAQ (reference sequence). The CDR3 covers 15 residues. CDR3 residues: CASSLDDSSYNEQFF. The CDR3 bases are TGTGCCAGCAGCTTAGATGACAGCTCCTACAATGAGCAGTTCTTC.

This clonotype was observed many times. The chain links TRBV11-1 to TRBJ2-1; 11 bases are a match to TRBD2. V lost 5 bases and J lost 4; bases outside the gene matches: 7. Germline V gene lookup returns CDR1 SGHAT and CDR2 FQDESV (reference sequence). The CDR3 spans 16 residues. CDR3 sequence: CASSPVGLAAYNEQFF. As DNA, the CDR3 is TGTGCCAGCAGCCCCGTGGGACTAGCGGCATACAATGAGCAGTTCTTC.

In this sample, this clonotype turned up a few times. The rearrangement uses TRBV27 and TRBJ2-5; 11 positions agree with TRBD1. The V gene's germline CDR1 is MNHEY and CDR2 SMNVEV (reference sequence). The CDR3 runs to 16 residues. The V and J ends lost 5 bases and 1 base, in that order; junction bases with no gene match: 6. The CDR3 DNA reads as TGTGCCAGCAGTCTGGACAGGGGGCCACTCCAAGAGACCCAGTACTTC. This codes for CASSLDRGPLQETQYF.

This clonotype was found many times. V is TRBV28 and J is TRBJ1-1; no clear D. The CDR3 totals 15 residues. V lost 5 bases to trimming and J lost 2 bases, with 15 bases between them. CDR1 is MDHEN and CDR2 is SYDVKM in the germline V gene. CDR3 amino acids: CASSPIRTENTEAFF. Written as DNA, the CDR3 is TGTGCCAGCAGTCCCATCCGGACCGAAAACACTGAAGCTTTCTTT.